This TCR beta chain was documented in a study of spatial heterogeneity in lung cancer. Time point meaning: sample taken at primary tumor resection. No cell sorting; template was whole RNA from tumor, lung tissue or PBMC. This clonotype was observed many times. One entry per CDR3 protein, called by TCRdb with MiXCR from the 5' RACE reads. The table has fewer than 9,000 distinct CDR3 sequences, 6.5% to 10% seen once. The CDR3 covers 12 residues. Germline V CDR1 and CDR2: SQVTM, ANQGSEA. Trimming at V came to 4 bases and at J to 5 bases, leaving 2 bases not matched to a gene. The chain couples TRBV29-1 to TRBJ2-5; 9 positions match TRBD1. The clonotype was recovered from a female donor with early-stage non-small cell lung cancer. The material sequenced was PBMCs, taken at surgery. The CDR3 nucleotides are TGCAGCGTTGGACAGGGGGAGGAGACCCAGTACTTC. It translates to CSVGQGEETQYF.